A selection of T cell receptor beta chains follows, all from one sample in a study of PD-1 blockade in classical Hodgkin lymphoma. Profiled with immunoSEQ multiplex PCR; TCRdb holds only in-frame clones, not every one. The sample yields tens of thousands of clones, roughly four fifths seen once. Sequenced material: peripheral blood mononuclear cells (PBMCs), taken before the fourth cycle of nivolumab. All receptors derive from a human donor with classical Hodgkin lymphoma. Both conserved end residues are part of each CDR3. The D gene is left open where the match is weak. Not every row has a clone size; where given, it reads once, few, many or a size class.

CDR3 length: 14; clone size: .; J gene: TRBJ2-7; D gene: .; V gene: TRBV5-1; CDR3 DNA: TGCGCCAGCAGCAAGGACGGAATAACCTACGAGCAGTACTTC; CDR3 protein: CASSKDGITYEQYF
CDR3 length: 16; clone size: .; J gene: TRBJ1-1; D gene: .; V gene: TRBV6-5; CDR3 DNA: TGTGCCAGCAGTTACTCCACCCGGGGGCTTTGGACTGAAGCTTTCTTT; CDR3 protein: CASSYSTRGLWTEAFF
CDR3 length: 14; clone size: few; J gene: TRBJ2-7; D gene: .; V gene: TRBV6-1; CDR3 DNA: TGTGCCAGCAGTGAAGTGGGGTCAGGCTACGAGCAGTACTTC; CDR3 protein: CASSEVGSGYEQYF
CDR3 length: 13; clone size: .; J gene: TRBJ2-7; D gene: .; V gene: TRBV7-9; CDR3 DNA: TGTGCCAGCAGCCTCGCGGGGGCGTACGAGCAGTACTTC; CDR3 protein: CASSLAGAYEQYF
CDR3 length: 15; clone size: .; J gene: TRBJ2-7; D gene: TRBD2; V gene: TRBV27; CDR3 DNA: TGTGCCAGCAGTTTGGCTAGCGGGGGCTCCTACGAGCAGTACTTC; CDR3 protein: CASSLASGGSYEQYF
CDR3 length: 15; clone size: .; J gene: TRBJ2-2; D gene: .; V gene: TRBV28; CDR3 DNA: TGTGCCAGCAGCTCATCGGCCGTATACACCGGGGAGCTGTTTTTT; CDR3 protein: CASSSSAVYTGELFF
CDR3 length: 16; clone size: .; J gene: TRBJ1-4; D gene: .; V gene: TRBV7-2; CDR3 DNA: TGTGCCAGCAGCTGGGGGGGCAGAGCAACTAATGAAAAACTGTTTTTT; CDR3 protein: CASSWGGRATNEKLFF
CDR3 length: 13; clone size: .; J gene: TRBJ2-7; D gene: .; V gene: TRBV6-6; CDR3 DNA: TGTGCCAGCAGCCTACCGACCTCCTACGAGCAGTACTTC; CDR3 protein: CASSLPTSYEQYF
CDR3 length: 14; clone size: .; J gene: TRBJ1-5; D gene: .; V gene: TRBV7-2; CDR3 DNA: TGTGCCAGCAGCTTATATAGCCTGGACCAGCCCCAGCATTTT; CDR3 protein: CASSLYSLDQPQHF
CDR3 length: 13; clone size: few; J gene: TRBJ1-1; D gene: .; V gene: TRBV2; CDR3 DNA: TGTGCCAGCCGTGTACAGGGGAACACTGAAGCTTTCTTT; CDR3 protein: CASRVQGNTEAFF
CDR3 length: 14; clone size: .; J gene: TRBJ1-5; D gene: .; V gene: TRBV10-3; CDR3 DNA: TGTGCCATCAGTGGTTCAGGCAATGATCAGCCCCAGCATTTT; CDR3 protein: CAISGSGNDQPQHF
CDR3 length: 14; clone size: .; J gene: TRBJ2-3; D gene: .; V gene: TRBV6-5; CDR3 DNA: TGTGCCAGCAGTTACGGCAGGGGCACAGATACGCAGTATTTT; CDR3 protein: CASSYGRGTDTQYF
CDR3 length: 16; clone size: .; J gene: TRBJ2-7; D gene: TRBD2; V gene: TRBV18; CDR3 DNA: TGTGCCAGCTCACCACCTCGCGGGGGGGCCGTCTACGAGCAGTACTTC; CDR3 protein: CASSPPRGGAVYEQYF
CDR3 length: 15; clone size: .; J gene: TRBJ2-6; D gene: TRBD1; V gene: TRBV27; CDR3 DNA: TGTGCCAGCCGGGACAGGGACTCTGGGGCCAACGTCCTGACTTTC; CDR3 protein: CASRDRDSGANVLTF
CDR3 length: 15; clone size: few; J gene: TRBJ1-1; D gene: .; V gene: TRBV13; CDR3 DNA: TGTGCCAGCAGCACTCGGGACTCCATGAACACTGAAGCTTTCTTT; CDR3 protein: CASSTRDSMNTEAFF
CDR3 length: 11; clone size: medium-sized; J gene: TRBJ1-1; D gene: .; V gene: TRBV27; CDR3 DNA: TGTGCCAGCAGTTCGGTCACTGAAGCTTTCTTT; CDR3 protein: CASSSVTEAFF
CDR3 length: 13; clone size: .; J gene: TRBJ1-6; D gene: TRBD1; V gene: TRBV2; CDR3 DNA: TGTGCCAGACTGGACAGGGGAAATTCACCCCTCCACTTT; CDR3 protein: CARLDRGNSPLHF
CDR3 length: 14; clone size: few; J gene: TRBJ2-2; D gene: .; V gene: TRBV9; CDR3 DNA: TGTGCCAGCAGGGGGGACATAGACACCGGGGAGCTGTTTTTT; CDR3 protein: CASRGDIDTGELFF
CDR3 length: 14; clone size: few; J gene: TRBJ1-2; D gene: .; V gene: TRBV9; CDR3 DNA: TGTGCCAGCAGCTCCTACCGGGAGAACTATGGCTACACCTTC; CDR3 protein: CASSSYRENYGYTF
CDR3 length: 13; clone size: .; J gene: TRBJ1-2; D gene: .; V gene: TRBV7-2; CDR3 DNA: TGTGCCAGCAGCTTAACAGCTAACTATGGCTACACCTTC; CDR3 protein: CASSLTANYGYTF
CDR3 length: 16; clone size: .; J gene: TRBJ2-2; D gene: TRBD2; V gene: TRBV6-1; CDR3 DNA: TGTGCCAGCAGTGAACGCGGGGGAGCGAACACCGGGGAGCTGTTTTTT; CDR3 protein: CASSERGGANTGELFF
CDR3 length: 13; clone size: once; J gene: TRBJ2-1; D gene: .; V gene: TRBV5-4; CDR3 DNA: TGTGCCAGCAGCTTGTTTTGGGGGGTCGGGCAGTTCTTC; CDR3 protein: CASSLFWGVGQFF
CDR3 length: 10; clone size: .; J gene: TRBJ1-2; D gene: .; V gene: TRBV6-5; CDR3 DNA: TGTGCCAGCAGGGGAGATGGCTACACCTTC; CDR3 protein: CASRGDGYTF
CDR3 length: 18; clone size: .; J gene: TRBJ2-7; D gene: .; V gene: TRBV11-2; CDR3 DNA: TGTGCCAGCAGCTCTAGGGAGACTCCTCAGGGGGGAAACTACGAGCAGTACTTC; CDR3 protein: CASSSRETPQGGNYEQYF
CDR3 length: 12; clone size: .; J gene: TRBJ2-7; D gene: .; V gene: TRBV5-4; CDR3 DNA: TGTGCCAGCAGCTCCCCTCCATACGAGCAGTACTTC; CDR3 protein: CASSSPPYEQYF
CDR3 length: 13; clone size: once; J gene: TRBJ1-1; D gene: .; V gene: TRBV4-1; CDR3 DNA: TGCGCCAGCAGCCAAACCCCTTTGGCTAAAGCTTTCTTT; CDR3 protein: CASSQTPLAKAFF
CDR3 length: 15; clone size: .; J gene: TRBJ2-1; D gene: .; V gene: TRBV5-1; CDR3 DNA: TGCGCCAGCAGCCCCGGAGGTGGGGCTTACAATGAGCAGTTCTTC; CDR3 protein: CASSPGGGAYNEQFF
CDR3 length: 15; clone size: .; J gene: TRBJ2-5; D gene: TRBD1; V gene: TRBV5-4; CDR3 DNA: TGTGCCAGCAGCTTACCGGGACAGGGCGTCGAGACCCAGTACTTC; CDR3 protein: CASSLPGQGVETQYF
CDR3 length: 13; clone size: .; J gene: TRBJ2-3; D gene: .; V gene: TRBV15; CDR3 DNA: TGTGCCACCAGCAGAGATCGCACAGATACGCAGTATTTT; CDR3 protein: CATSRDRTDTQYF
CDR3 length: 16; clone size: once; J gene: TRBJ2-2; D gene: TRBD2; V gene: TRBV30; CDR3 DNA: TGTGCCTGGAAAACCTGGCTAGCGGCGAACACCGGGGAGCTGTTTTTT; CDR3 protein: CAWKTWLAANTGELFF
CDR3 length: 13; clone size: .; J gene: TRBJ1-3; D gene: .; V gene: TRBV5-1; CDR3 DNA: TGCGCCAGCAGCTTGGATGGGGGAAACACCATATATTTT; CDR3 protein: CASSLDGGNTIYF
CDR3 length: 15; clone size: .; J gene: TRBJ1-1; D gene: TRBD1; V gene: TRBV28; CDR3 DNA: TGTGCCAGCAGTTTCAGGGGGGGAATGAACACTGAAGCTTTCTTT; CDR3 protein: CASSFRGGMNTEAFF
CDR3 length: 14; clone size: once; J gene: TRBJ2-5; D gene: .; V gene: TRBV18; CDR3 DNA: TGTGCCAGCTCACCGCTGGCCCGGGAAGTGGACCAGTACTTC; CDR3 protein: CASSPLAREVDQYF
CDR3 length: 17; clone size: .; J gene: TRBJ2-1; D gene: TRBD2; V gene: TRBV5-1; CDR3 DNA: TGCGCCAGCAGCCTAGCGGGGGGGCCAAGGTCCTACAATGAGCAGTTCTTC; CDR3 protein: CASSLAGGPRSYNEQFF
CDR3 length: 15; clone size: .; J gene: TRBJ2-7; D gene: .; V gene: TRBV5-7; CDR3 DNA: TGTGCCAGCAGCTTGTCGAACGGCCCGTCGTACGAGCAGTACTTC; CDR3 protein: CASSLSNGPSYEQYF
CDR3 length: 15; clone size: .; J gene: TRBJ2-2; D gene: .; V gene: TRBV6-5; CDR3 DNA: TGTGCCAGCAGTTACGCGGGGGCGACCACCGGGGAGCTGTTTTTT; CDR3 protein: CASSYAGATTGELFF
CDR3 length: 13; clone size: .; J gene: TRBJ1-2; D gene: .; V gene: TRBV5-4; CDR3 DNA: TGTGCCAGCAGCTTTGGGGCAGCGCGTGGCTACACCTTC; CDR3 protein: CASSFGAARGYTF
CDR3 length: 14; clone size: .; J gene: TRBJ2-3; D gene: .; V gene: TRBV5-4; CDR3 DNA: TGTGCCAGCAGCTTGCCCCAGGGCACAGATACGCAGTATTTT; CDR3 protein: CASSLPQGTDTQYF
CDR3 length: 14; clone size: once; J gene: TRBJ1-1; D gene: .; V gene: TRBV15; CDR3 DNA: TGTGCCACCAGCACCAGGGCTACTAGACGTGAAGCTTTCTTT; CDR3 protein: CATSTRATRREAFF
CDR3 length: 14; clone size: .; J gene: TRBJ1-4; D gene: .; V gene: TRBV2; CDR3 DNA: TGTGCCAGCAGTGGCGGAACAACTAATGAAAAACTGTTTTTT; CDR3 protein: CASSGGTTNEKLFF
CDR3 length: 15; clone size: .; J gene: TRBJ2-7; D gene: TRBD2; V gene: TRBV15; CDR3 DNA: TGTGCCACCAGCAGAGATAACGGGGGGTCCTACGAGCAGTACTTC; CDR3 protein: CATSRDNGGSYEQYF
CDR3 length: 16; clone size: .; J gene: TRBJ1-5; D gene: .; V gene: TRBV7-2; CDR3 DNA: TGTGCCAGCAGCCCCCTCCCTCAGGGTGGCGGACAGCCCCAGCATTTT; CDR3 protein: CASSPLPQGGGQPQHF
CDR3 length: 14; clone size: .; J gene: TRBJ2-1; D gene: .; V gene: TRBV11-3; CDR3 DNA: TGTGCCAGTTCGCGGGGATTTTCCTACAATGAGCAGTTCTTC; CDR3 protein: CASSRGFSYNEQFF
CDR3 length: 13; clone size: .; J gene: TRBJ1-5; D gene: .; V gene: TRBV18; CDR3 DNA: TGTGCCAGCTCAGCGGACGGAGGGCAGCCCCAGCATTTT; CDR3 protein: CASSADGGQPQHF
CDR3 length: 14; clone size: .; J gene: TRBJ2-5; D gene: .; V gene: TRBV6-5; CDR3 DNA: TGTGCCAGCAGCCATCTAGCCCTCGAAGAGACCCAGTACTTC; CDR3 protein: CASSHLALEETQYF
CDR3 length: 13; clone size: .; J gene: TRBJ2-3; D gene: .; V gene: TRBV2; CDR3 DNA: TGTGCCAGCAACTCGGGGGGCGGAGATACGCAGTATTTT; CDR3 protein: CASNSGGGDTQYF
CDR3 length: 15; clone size: .; J gene: TRBJ2-1; D gene: TRBD1; V gene: TRBV19; CDR3 DNA: TGTGCCAGTACCCTAGCCGGGACAGGGGTGAATGAGCAGTTCTTC; CDR3 protein: CASTLAGTGVNEQFF
CDR3 length: 13; clone size: medium-sized; J gene: TRBJ2-7; D gene: .; V gene: TRBV19; CDR3 DNA: TGTGCCAGTAGTATAGACCAGCCCTACGAGCAGTACTTC; CDR3 protein: CASSIDQPYEQYF
CDR3 length: 12; clone size: once; J gene: TRBJ2-5; D gene: .; V gene: TRBV2; CDR3 DNA: TGTGCCACCCGGGGCATGGCGGAGACCCAGTACTTC; CDR3 protein: CATRGMAETQYF
CDR3 length: 15; clone size: .; J gene: TRBJ1-4; D gene: .; V gene: TRBV7-9; CDR3 DNA: TGTGCCAGCAGCTTACCCCAGGGAACTAATGAAAAACTGTTTTTT; CDR3 protein: CASSLPQGTNEKLFF
CDR3 length: 13; clone size: .; J gene: TRBJ2-2; D gene: .; V gene: TRBV28; CDR3 DNA: TGTGCCGCGGCCGTGATGAACACCGGGGAGCTGTTTTTT; CDR3 protein: CAAAVMNTGELFF
CDR3 length: 14; clone size: .; J gene: TRBJ1-1; D gene: TRBD1; V gene: TRBV5-4; CDR3 DNA: TGTGCCAGCAGCTTGAATAGGGGGCGAGCTGAAGCTTTCTTT; CDR3 protein: CASSLNRGRAEAFF
CDR3 length: 16; clone size: .; J gene: TRBJ1-2; D gene: TRBD1; V gene: TRBV13; CDR3 DNA: TGTGCCAGCAGCTTAGGGGCCAGGGGGAGGAGGTATGGCTACACCTTC; CDR3 protein: CASSLGARGRRYGYTF